This entry is about one T cell receptor (beta chain). Its specificity is not known. The data stem from a study of PD-L1 blockade in urothelial cancer. Here immunoSEQ multiplex PCR was the method, and the copy in TCRdb shows in-frame clones only, minus some. The sample lists about 32,000 clones, around 84% occurring once. V was cut by 2 bases and J by 6 bases, with 10 bases left in between. The CDR3 runs to 14 residues. Germline values: CDR1 SEHNR, CDR2 FQNEAQ (reference sequence). Overall study findings and caveats: A below-median TCR clonality in blood before treatment predicted better survival.

This TCR derives from a man aged 55 to 70 with urothelial cancer. The sample in question was PBMCs, obtained around atezolizumab (anti-PD-L1) treatment. The chain uses TRBV7-9 and TRBJ1-4; the D gene is possibly TRBD1 (6 bases). CDR3 nucleotides: TGTGCCAGCAGCTTACAACAGGGAGATGAAAAACTGTTTTTT. Translated: CASSLQQGDEKLFF.